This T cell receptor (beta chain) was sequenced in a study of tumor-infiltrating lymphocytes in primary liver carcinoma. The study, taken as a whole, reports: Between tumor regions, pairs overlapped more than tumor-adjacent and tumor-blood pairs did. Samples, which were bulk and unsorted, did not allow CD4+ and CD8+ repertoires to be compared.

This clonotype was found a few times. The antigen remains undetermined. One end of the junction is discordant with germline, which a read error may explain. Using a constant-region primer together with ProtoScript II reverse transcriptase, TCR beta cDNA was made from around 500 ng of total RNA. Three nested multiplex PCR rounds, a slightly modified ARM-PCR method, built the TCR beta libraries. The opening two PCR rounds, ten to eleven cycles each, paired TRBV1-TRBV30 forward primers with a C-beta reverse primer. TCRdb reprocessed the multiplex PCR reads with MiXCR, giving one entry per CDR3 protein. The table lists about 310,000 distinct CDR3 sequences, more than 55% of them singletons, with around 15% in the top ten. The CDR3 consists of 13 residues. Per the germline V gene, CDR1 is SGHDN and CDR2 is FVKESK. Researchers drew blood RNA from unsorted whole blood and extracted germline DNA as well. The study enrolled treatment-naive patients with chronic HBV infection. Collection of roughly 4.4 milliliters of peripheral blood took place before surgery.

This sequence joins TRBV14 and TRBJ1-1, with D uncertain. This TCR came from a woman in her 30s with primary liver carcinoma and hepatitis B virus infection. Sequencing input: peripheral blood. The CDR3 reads CASGQVKNTEAFF. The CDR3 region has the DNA TGTGCCAGCGGCCAAGTGAAGAACACTGAAGCTTTCTTT.